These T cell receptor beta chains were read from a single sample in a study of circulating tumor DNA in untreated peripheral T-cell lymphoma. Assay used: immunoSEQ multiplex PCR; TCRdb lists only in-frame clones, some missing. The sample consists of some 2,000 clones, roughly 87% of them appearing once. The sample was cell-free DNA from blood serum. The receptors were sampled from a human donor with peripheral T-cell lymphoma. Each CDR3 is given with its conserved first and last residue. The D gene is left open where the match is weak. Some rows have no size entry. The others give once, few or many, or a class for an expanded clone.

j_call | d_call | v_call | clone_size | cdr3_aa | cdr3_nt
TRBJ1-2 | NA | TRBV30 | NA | CAWRVVRGSGYTF | TGTGCCTGGAGGGTTGTCCGCGGGAGCGGCTACACCTTC
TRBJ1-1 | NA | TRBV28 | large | CASSSLSPGALGTEAFF | TGTGCCAGCAGTTCCCTTAGCCCGGGGGCGCTTGGAACTGAAGCTTTCTTT
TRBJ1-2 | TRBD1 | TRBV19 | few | CASSRDSPLPYGYTF | TGTGCCAGTAGTCGGGACAGCCCCCTCCCCTATGGCTACACCTTC
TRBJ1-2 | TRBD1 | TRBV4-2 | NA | CASRPDRGNYGYTF | TGTGCCAGCCGACCGGACAGGGGAAACTATGGCTACACCTTC
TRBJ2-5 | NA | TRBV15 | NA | CATSSVDETQYF | TGTGCCACCAGCAGTGTGGATGAGACCCAGTACTTC
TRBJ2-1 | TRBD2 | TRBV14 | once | CASSQVSSGRGEQFF | TGTGCCAGCAGCCAAGTATCTAGCGGGAGAGGTGAGCAGTTCTTC
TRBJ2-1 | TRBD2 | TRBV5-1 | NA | CASSSGLAVNEQFF | TGCGCCAGCAGCTCAGGACTAGCGGTTAATGAGCAGTTCTTC
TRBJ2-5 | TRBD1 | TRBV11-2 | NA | CASSPGTGVGQETQYF | TGTGCCAGCAGCCCGGGTACAGGGGTAGGTCAAGAGACCCAGTACTTC
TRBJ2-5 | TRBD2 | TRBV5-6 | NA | CASSSAGGAETQYF | TGTGCCAGCAGCTCCGCGGGGGGGGCGGAGACCCAGTACTTC
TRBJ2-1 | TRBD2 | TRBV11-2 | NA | CASSLLRGGSYNEQFF | TGTGCCAGCAGCTTACTACGGGGGGGTTCCTACAATGAGCAGTTCTTC
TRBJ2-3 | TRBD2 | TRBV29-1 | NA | CSVRGAGGTSTDTQYF | TGCAGCGTGCGGGGCGCGGGAGGGACTAGCACAGATACGCAGTATTTT
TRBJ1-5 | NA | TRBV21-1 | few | CASRQGAGSNQPQHF | TGTGCCAGCAGACAGGGGGCTGGGAGCAATCAGCCCCAGCATTTT
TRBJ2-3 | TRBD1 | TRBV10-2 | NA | CASSESRKGQITDTQYF | TGCGCCAGCAGTGAGTCTAGGAAGGGACAGATCACAGATACGCAGTATTTT
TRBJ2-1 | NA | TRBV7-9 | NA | CASSFGGGEQFF | TGTGCCAGCAGCTTTGGGGGCGGTGAGCAGTTCTTC
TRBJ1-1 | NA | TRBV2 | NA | CASRKLNTEAFF | TGTGCCAGCAGGAAGCTGAACACTGAAGCTTTCTTT
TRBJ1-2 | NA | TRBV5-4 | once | CASSDPDAPNYGYTF | TGTGCCAGCAGCGATCCAGACGCTCCTAACTATGGCTACACCTTC
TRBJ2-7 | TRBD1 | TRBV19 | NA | CASSGTEYEQYF | TGTGCCAGTAGTGGGACAGAATACGAGCAGTACTTC
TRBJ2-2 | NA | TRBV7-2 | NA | CASSLAGGPNTGELFF | TGTGCCAGCAGCTTAGCGGGGGGGCCGAACACCGGGGAGCTGTTTTTT
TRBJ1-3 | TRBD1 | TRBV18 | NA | CASSSSQGNSGNTIYF | TGTGCCAGCTCAAGTTCACAGGGGAACTCTGGAAACACCATATATTTT
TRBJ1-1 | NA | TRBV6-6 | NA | CASFRTPGNTEAFF | TGTGCCAGTTTTCGTACCCCGGGGAACACTGAAGCTTTCTTT
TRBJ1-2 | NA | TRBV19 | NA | CASSATSGYGYTF | TGTGCCAGTAGTGCCACCTCAGGCTATGGCTACACCTTC
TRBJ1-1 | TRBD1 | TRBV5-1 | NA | CASSLRQGETEAFF | TGCGCCAGCAGCTTGAGACAGGGAGAGACTGAAGCTTTCTTT
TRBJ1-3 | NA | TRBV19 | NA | CASNLLGAAGNTIYF | TGTGCCAGTAACCTCCTAGGAGCCGCCGGAAACACCATATATTTT
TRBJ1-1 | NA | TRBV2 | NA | CASTDRNTEAFF | TGTGCCAGCACCGACAGAAACACTGAAGCTTTCTTT
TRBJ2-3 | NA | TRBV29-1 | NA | CSVVGFADTQYF | TGCAGCGTTGTAGGGTTTGCAGATACGCAGTATTTT
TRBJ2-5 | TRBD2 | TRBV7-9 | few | CASSSPLAALAETQYF | TGTGCCAGCAGCTCCCCACTAGCGGCACTAGCAGAGACCCAGTACTTC
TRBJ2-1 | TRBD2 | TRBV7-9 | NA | CASRVGGLETNEQFF | TGTGCCAGCCGCGTCGGGGGACTAGAGACCAATGAGCAGTTCTTC
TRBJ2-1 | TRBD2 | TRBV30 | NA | CAWSDFIIAGDRNEQFF | TGTGCCTGGAGTGACTTTATTATAGCGGGAGATCGTAATGAGCAGTTCTTC
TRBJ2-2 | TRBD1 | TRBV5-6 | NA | CASSVQGLVPGELFF | TGTGCCAGCAGCGTACAGGGGCTAGTCCCCGGGGAGCTGTTTTTT
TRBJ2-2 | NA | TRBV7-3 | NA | CASSSGFVDTGELFF | TGTGCCAGCAGCTCAGGGTTTGTCGACACCGGGGAGCTGTTTTTT
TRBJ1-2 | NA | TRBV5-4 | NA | CASSLGQIYGYTF | TGTGCCAGCAGCTTGGGACAGATCTATGGCTACACCTTC